The present T cell receptor (beta chain) was sequenced within a study of graft-versus-host responses after intestinal transplantation. About the study: The whole recipient group had anti-thymocyte globulin induction followed by tacrolimus and steroids for roughly three years.

The V gene end was trimmed by 2 bases and the J gene end by 7 bases; junction bases not matched to a gene: 6. The CDR3 has 14 residues. Germline assignment: CDR1 SGHDT and CDR2 YYEEEE. Whole-study results and caveats: Association was observed between peak circulating GvH clone levels and early post-transplant HvG declines. Allograft clonal ratios (graft-versus-host to host-versus-graft) were high in patients who had graft-donor T cell macrochimerism. Analysis identified GvH clones in recipient marrow, with some appearing first in ileum or blood.

This table comes from immunoSEQ multiplex PCR, and its TCRdb copy is limited to in-frame clones, with some not included. The repertoire holds 95,000 to 150,000 clones, with 95% as singletons. A word on this clone: Its antigen is not known.

The source of this sequence is a human donor who received an intestinal transplant. The rearrangement uses TRBV5-6 and TRBJ2-7, with 10 bases identical to TRBD1. This specimen was unstimulated CD8+ T cells sorted from spleen or lymph node cells, taken before intestinal transplant. CDR3: CASSLTDRGQEQYF. CDR3 nucleotides: TGTGCCAGCAGCTTAACCGACAGGGGGCAAGAGCAGTACTTC.